A single sample is the source of the 27 T cell receptor beta chains below, sequenced in a study of shared clonotypes between healthy human individuals. It was CD45RO-negative cells, positively selected for CCR7, that made up naive CD8 cells, with terminally differentiated effector memory CD45RA+ cells excluded. Profiled with immunoSEQ multiplex PCR; TCRdb holds only in-frame clones, not every one. Among about 1,800,000 clones listed, 85% to 95% were seen once. Sample: naive CD8+ T cells sorted from blood. These TCRs come from a man aged 18 to 35 in good health.

The CDR3 DNA reads TGTGCCAGCAGTGAGACACATCAGCCCCAGCATTTT. It encodes CASSETHQPQHF. V gene TRBV2 combines with J gene TRBJ1-5; D unclear. This CDR3 comprises 12 residues. CDR1 is SNHLY and CDR2 is FYNNEI in the germline V gene. V dropped 3 bases and J dropped 5 bases, with 5 bases sitting between them.

The chain couples TRBV11-2 to TRBJ2-1; 9 bases fit TRBD1. V lost 5 bases and J lost 4; bases outside the gene matches: 6. The CDR3 sequence is 15 residues long. CDR1 and CDR2 from the germline V gene are SGHAT and FQNNGV. In DNA, the CDR3 is TGTGCCAGCAGCCCCCTGGGACAGGGATACAATGAGCAGTTCTTC. The encoded protein is CASSPLGQGYNEQFF. The complete variable domain, with remaining parts taken from reference TRBV11-2 and TRBJ2-1, reads EAGVAQSPRYKIIEKRQSVAFWCNPISGHATLYWYQQILGQGPKLLIQFQNNGVVDDSQLPKDRFSAERLKGVDSTLKIQPAKLEDSAVYLCASSPLGQGYNEQFFGPGTRLTVL.

In this sample, this clone turned up once. This sequence joins TRBV6-1 and TRBJ1-1; TRBD1 agrees at 9 bases. The CDR3 length is 14 residues. Losses at the gene ends were 6 bases for V and 5 bases for J; bases not matched to a gene: 7. Germline CDR1 reads MNHNS; CDR2 reads SASEGT. This chain's CDR3 is CASSEDRGWTEAFF. The CDR3 nucleotides are TGTGCCAGCAGCGAGGACAGGGGTTGGACTGAAGCTTTCTTT.

Comment on this clone: Other nucleotide sequences from this sample produce the same CDR3. The chain couples TRBV30 to TRBJ1-2, with a possible D match to TRBD1 (5 bases). The CDR3 consists of 13 residues. Germline CDR1 reads GTSNPN; CDR2 reads SVGIG (reference sequence). V shed 1 base and J shed 4 bases, with 10 bases lying between them. The CDR3 protein is CAWSAQGGYGYTF. DNA for the CDR3: TGTGCCTGGAGTGCCCAGGGAGGCTATGGCTACACCTTC.

The rearrangement joins TRBV30 to TRBJ2-3; no definite D call. Germline CDR1 GTSNPN, CDR2 SVGIG (reference sequence). The germline V and J ends were trimmed by 0 bases and 5 bases, with 12 bases remaining between them. The CDR3 totals 14 residues. The CDR3 region is CAWSVLQPQDTQYF. The DNA for the CDR3 is TGTGCCTGGAGTGTTTTACAGCCCCAAGATACGCAGTATTTT.

This chain links TRBV5-4 with TRBJ1-1; TRBD1 aligns across 10 bases. Germline CDR1 reads SGHNT; CDR2 reads YYREEE (reference sequence). This CDR3 has 16 amino acids. V lost 2 bases to trimming and J lost 5 bases; unmatched junction nucleotides: 9. CDR3 sequence reads: CASSLRQGAPATEAFF. In DNA, the CDR3 is TGTGCCAGCAGCTTACGACAGGGGGCCCCAGCGACTGAAGCTTTCTTT.

V and J are TRBV27 and TRBJ2-1, with a weak D call TRBD1 (5 bases). V was trimmed by 5 bases and J by 4 bases, leaving 15 bases between them. This CDR3 comprises 15 residues. From germline, CDR1 is MNHEY and CDR2 SMNVEV (reference sequence). The CDR3: CASSIGARLYNEQFF. CDR3 sequence (DNA): TGTGCCAGCAGTATTGGGGCGAGATTATACAATGAGCAGTTCTTC.

The chain has TRBV5-1 and TRBJ2-7; no definite D call. V was cut by 0 bases and J by 3 bases, with 13 bases left in between. Germline values: CDR1 SGHRS, CDR2 YFSETQ. CDR3 length: 15 residues. CDR3 sequence: CASSLGDQAGYEQYF. The CDR3 coding sequence is TGCGCCAGCAGCTTGGGGGATCAGGCAGGCTACGAGCAGTACTTC.

This rearrangement joins TRBV5-1 to TRBJ2-1, with D uncertain. Germline V gives CDR1 SGHRS, CDR2 YFSETQ. There are 14 residues in the CDR3. V lost 0 bases to trimming and J lost 5 bases, with 9 bases between them. For the CDR3, the DNA is TGCGCCAGCAGCTTGGCACGGAATAACAATGAGCAGTTCTTC. Encoded protein: CASSLARNNNEQFF. Based on the CDR3 plus reference TRBV5-1 and TRBJ2-1, the full variable domain is KAGVTQTPRYLIKTRGQQVTLSCSPISGHRSVSWYQQTPGQGLQFLFEYFSETQRNKGNFPGRFSGRQFSNSRSEMNVSTLELGDSALYLCASSLARNNNEQFFGPGTRLTVL.

This sequence joins TRBV7-9 and TRBJ2-7; 7 nucleotides agree with TRBD1. Germline-derived CDR1 and CDR2 are SEHNR and FQNEAQ (reference sequence). This CDR3 contains 15 residues. J lost 2 bases, V lost 4 bases, and 8 bases had no gene match. In DNA form, the CDR3 reads TGTGCCAGCAGCTCCCGGGACAGTAAGACCTACGAGCAGTACTTC. As protein: CASSSRDSKTYEQYF.

This sequence joins TRBV11-2 and TRBJ2-7, with D tentatively TRBD2 (6 bases). The CDR3 covers 14 residues. Trimming shortened V by 5 bases and J by 4 bases, and 15 bases separated the two germline ends. Germline-derived CDR1 and CDR2 are SGHAT and FQNNGV. The CDR3 DNA is TGTGCCAGCAGCAACCGGGACTCCCTTTACGAGCAGTACTTC. It yields the protein CASSNRDSLYEQYF.

The chain recombines TRBV2 with TRBJ2-2, with 8 bases matching TRBD1. V shed 6 bases and J 5 bases; nucleotides not matched to a gene: 5. Germline V gene sequence: CDR1 SNHLY, CDR2 FYNNEI. The CDR3 covers 14 residues. For the CDR3, the DNA is TGTGCCAGCAGCCAACAGGGGGAGACCGGGGAGCTGTTTTTT. Translated: CASSQQGETGELFF. The entire variable domain, with the rest obtained from reference TRBV2 and TRBJ2-2, is as follows: EPEVTQTPSHQVTQMGQEVILRCVPISNHLYFYWYRQILGQKVEFLVSFYNNEISEKSEIFDDQFSVERPDGSNFTLKIRSTKLEDSAMYFCASSQQGETGELFFGEGSRLTVL.

The count of this clone is one. This chain joins TRBV5-1 and TRBJ1-1; possible D gene TRBD1, 5 bases. CDR1 and CDR2 from the germline V gene are SGHRS and YFSETQ. The CDR3 is made up of 17 amino acids. V lost 4 bases to trimming and J lost 5 bases, with 24 bases between them. DNA of the CDR3: TGCGCCAGCAGCCCTCCTGACGGCCAGGGAACTAGGACTGAAGCTTTCTTT. Encoded protein: CASSPPDGQGTRTEAFF.

With regard to this clone: Because the CDR3's place on the DNA is in doubt, the DNA is left out and the CDR3 is given as listed by TCRdb. The chain links TRBV7-9 to TRBJ1-1; the table gives TRBD1 as D, unverified against the DNA. The CDR3 is 12 amino acids long, termini counted. Per the germline V gene, CDR1 is SEHNR and CDR2 is FQNEAQ (reference sequence). CDR3 region: CASSFGQGTTFF.

The chain couples TRBV5-6 to TRBJ2-7, with TRBD2 matching over 15 bases. V lost 3 bases to trimming and J lost 7 bases; unmatched junction nucleotides: 5. Germline V gives CDR1 SGHDT, CDR2 YYEEEE. The CDR3 loop spans 15 amino acids. The CDR3 region is CASSSGLAGGLEQYF. The CDR3 bases are TGTGCCAGCAGCTCTGGACTAGCGGGAGGGCTGGAGCAGTACTTC.

About this clone itself: This sample includes further DNA sequences coding for the same CDR3. The V call is TRBV18, the J call TRBJ2-7; D is perhaps TRBD1 (6 bases). Deletions cut 2 bases from V and 2 bases from J, with 7 bases between. There are 13 residues in the CDR3. Germline CDR1 and CDR2: KGHSH and LQKENI. The CDR3 is CASSPRDTYEQYF. In DNA, the CDR3 is TGTGCCAGCTCACCAAGGGACACCTACGAGCAGTACTTC.

This sequence joins TRBV7-9 and TRBJ2-1; 13 bases match TRBD2. This CDR3 spans 18 amino acids. V lost 3 bases and J lost 3; bases outside the gene matches: 8. CDR1 and CDR2 from the germline V gene are SEHNR and FQNEAQ (reference sequence). The CDR3 nucleotides read TGTGCCAGCAGCTTTCCGACTAGCGGGGGGCCCAACTACAATGAGCAGTTCTTC. Amino acids: CASSFPTSGGPNYNEQFF. Supplemented by reference TRBV7-9 and TRBJ2-1, the full variable domain reads DTGVSQNPRHKITKRGQNVTFRCDPISEHNRLYWYRQTLGQGPEFLTYFQNEAQLEKSRLLSDRFSAERPKGSFSTLEIQRTEQGDSAMYLCASSFPTSGGPNYNEQFFGPGTRLTVL.

The V call is TRBV4-1, the J call TRBJ2-7, with D possibly being TRBD1 (5 bases). V was shortened by 0 bases and J by 3 bases, with 12 bases between the two germline ends. This CDR3 is 15 amino acids long. Germline CDR1 reads MGHRA; CDR2 reads YSYEKL. The CDR3 loop reads CASSQEQGFLYEQYF. Here the CDR3 DNA reads TGCGCCAGCAGCCAAGAGCAGGGTTTTCTCTACGAGCAGTACTTC.

The chain joins TRBV2 to TRBJ2-7, with TRBD1 matching over 10 bases. This CDR3 has 15 residues. The germline CDR1 and CDR2 sequences are SNHLY and FYNNEI. The J segment lost 4 bases and the V segment lost 7 bases, leaving 10 bases of the junction unmatched. The CDR3 loop is CASTEGTGARYEQYF. DNA of the CDR3: TGTGCCAGCACCGAAGGGACAGGGGCAAGGTACGAGCAGTACTTC.

V gene TRBV7-9 combines with J gene TRBJ1-4; no firm D call. Trimming removed 5 bases at V and 7 bases at J, with 17 bases between. The germline CDR1 and CDR2 sequences are SEHNR and FQNEAQ (reference sequence). The CDR3 covers 15 residues. This chain's CDR3 is CASSPQDGDREKLFF. Here the CDR3 DNA reads TGTGCCAGCAGCCCCCAGGACGGGGATCGTGAAAAACTGTTTTTT.

This chain uses TRBV13 with TRBJ1-2, with D perhaps TRBD1 (5 bases). This CDR3 has 13 amino acids. Germline assignment: CDR1 PRHDT and CDR2 FYEKMQ (reference sequence). V gave up 4 bases and J gave up 4 bases, with 10 bases separating them. The CDR3 DNA sequence: TGTGCCAGCAGCTCGCCCGGGGGCTATGGCTACACCTTC. It encodes CASSSPGGYGYTF.

Concerning this clone itself: The same CDR3 arises from other DNA sequences in this sample as well. The rearrangement uses TRBV7-9 and TRBJ2-5; no clear D. Trimming removed 1 base from V and 1 base from J, with 10 bases in between. The CDR3 spans 15 residues. Germline V gives CDR1 SEHNR, CDR2 FQNEAQ (reference sequence). The chain's CDR3 is CASSLVPGSQETQYF. The CDR3 DNA follows: TGTGCCAGCAGCTTAGTTCCTGGAAGCCAAGAGACCCAGTACTTC.

The chain couples TRBV29-1 to TRBJ2-5; 9 nucleotides line up with TRBD1. V dropped 7 bases and J dropped 5; count of bases not matched to a gene: 11. The V gene's germline CDR1 is SQVTM and CDR2 ANQGSEA. The CDR3 contains 14 residues. The CDR3 DNA follows: TGCAGCGGGGGTGGACAGGGGTATTTGGAGACCCAGTACTTC. Its translation: CSGGGQGYLETQYF.

J is TRBJ2-7 and V is TRBV4-1, with D tentatively TRBD1 (5 bases). The CDR3 extends over 15 amino acids. CDR1 is MGHRA and CDR2 is YSYEKL in the germline V gene. V was pared by 2 bases and J by 7 bases, with 18 bases between. CDR3 residues: CASSQLWTSGWEQYF. In DNA, the CDR3 is TGCGCCAGCAGCCAACTCTGGACATCCGGGTGGGAGCAGTACTTC.

This chain joins TRBV6-6 and TRBJ2-7, with 7 positions matching TRBD1. CDR3 size: 12 residues. Germline V gene sequence: CDR1 MNHNY, CDR2 SVGAGI (reference sequence). After removal of 6 bases from V and 5 bases from J, the junction contained 4 bases not matched to a gene. CDR3 DNA sequence: TGTGCCAGCAGCATAACAGGGGACGAGCAGTACTTC. Protein: CASSITGDEQYF.

V gene TRBV30 combines with J gene TRBJ2-7, with no clear D. The V gene's germline CDR1 is GTSNPN and CDR2 SVGIG (reference sequence). Trimming pared 5 bases from V and 5 bases from J, leaving 13 bases between. The CDR3 is made up of 12 amino acids. The CDR3 loop reads CAWEQLRDEQYF. The CDR3 nucleotides are TGTGCCTGGGAGCAATTACGGGACGAGCAGTACTTC.

This sequence joins TRBV5-6 and TRBJ1-1; D is ambiguous. The CDR3 sequence is 17 residues long. CDR1 and CDR2 from the germline V gene are SGHDT and YYEEEE. V lost 4 bases and J 1 base, leaving 20 bases between the germline ends. Here the CDR3 reads CASSHRPANWENTEAFF. Written as DNA, the CDR3 is TGTGCCAGCAGCCATCGGCCCGCAAATTGGGAGAACACTGAAGCTTTCTTT.